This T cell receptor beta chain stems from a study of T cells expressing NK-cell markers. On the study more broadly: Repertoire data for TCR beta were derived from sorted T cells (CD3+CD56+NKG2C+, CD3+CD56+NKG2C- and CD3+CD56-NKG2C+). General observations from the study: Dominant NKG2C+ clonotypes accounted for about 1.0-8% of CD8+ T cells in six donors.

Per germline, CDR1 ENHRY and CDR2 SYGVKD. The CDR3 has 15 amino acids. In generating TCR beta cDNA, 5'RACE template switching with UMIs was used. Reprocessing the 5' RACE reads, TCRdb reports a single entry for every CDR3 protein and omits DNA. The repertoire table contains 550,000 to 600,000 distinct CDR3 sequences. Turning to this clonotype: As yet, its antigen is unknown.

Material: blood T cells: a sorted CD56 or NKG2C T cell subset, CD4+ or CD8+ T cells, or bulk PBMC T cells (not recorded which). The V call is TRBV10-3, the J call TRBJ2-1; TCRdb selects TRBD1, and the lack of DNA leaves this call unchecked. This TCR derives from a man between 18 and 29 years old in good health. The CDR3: CAISGMAGRPNEQFF.